The rows below give T cell receptor beta chains drawn from one sample of a study of T cell repertoires in cytomegalovirus infection. A single record per CDR3 protein comes from TCRdb applying MiXCR to the reads. The sample holds 150,000 or so distinct CDR3 sequences; 20% to 25% are singletons and the top ten take more than 25%. Their target antigens are unknown. Sequencing used CD8+ T cells from cultured PBMCs, obtained from culture after CMV antigen stimulation. Receptors originate from a human donor in good health (CMV status not recorded). Some clones in this sample may be carry-over from other donors' samples. Both conserved end residues are part of each CDR3. A D gene is named only where the DNA matches it firmly. Only part of the rows carry a size: once, few, many, or a class if the clone is expanded.

j_call: TRBJ2-1
d_call: .
clone_size: few
v_call: TRBV11-2
cdr3_length: 15
cdr3_aa: CASTGGGSSYNEQFF
cdr3_nt: TGTGCCAGCACCGGAGGGGGGAGCTCCTACAATGAGCAGTTCTTC

j_call: TRBJ2-7
d_call: TRBD1
clone_size: .
v_call: TRBV12-3/TRBV12-4
cdr3_length: 14
cdr3_aa: CASSSYGTAYEQYF
cdr3_nt: TGTGCCAGCAGTTCCTACGGGACAGCTTACGAGCAGTACTTC

j_call: TRBJ2-2
d_call: TRBD2
clone_size: .
v_call: TRBV19
cdr3_length: 16
cdr3_aa: CASRRRLAEITGELFF
cdr3_nt: TGTGCCAGTAGGCGGAGACTAGCGGAAATCACCGGGGAGCTGTTTTTT

j_call: TRBJ1-5
d_call: .
clone_size: .
v_call: TRBV4-3
cdr3_length: 17
cdr3_aa: CASSQGMVAGLNQPQHF
cdr3_nt: TGCGCCAGCAGCCAAGGGATGGTCGCAGGACTAAATCAGCCCCAGCATTTT

j_call: TRBJ1-1
d_call: TRBD1
clone_size: few
v_call: TRBV7-2
cdr3_length: 15
cdr3_aa: CASSSLDRVNTEAFF
cdr3_nt: TGTGCCAGCAGCTCCTTGGACAGGGTTAACACTGAAGCTTTCTTT

j_call: TRBJ2-1
d_call: TRBD2
clone_size: .
v_call: TRBV7-6
cdr3_length: 11
cdr3_aa: CASGGGNEQFF
cdr3_nt: TGTGCCAGCGGCGGGGGAAATGAGCAGTTCTTC

j_call: TRBJ2-7
d_call: .
clone_size: .
v_call: TRBV6-1
cdr3_length: 14
cdr3_aa: CASSELETAYEQYF
cdr3_nt: TGTGCCAGCAGTGAACTAGAGACAGCCTACGAGCAGTACTTC

j_call: TRBJ2-1
d_call: .
clone_size: once
v_call: TRBV12-3/TRBV12-4
cdr3_length: 14
cdr3_aa: CASSFTSTYNEQFF
cdr3_nt: TGTGCCAGCAGTTTTACTAGCACCTACAATGAGCAGTTCTTC

j_call: TRBJ2-2
d_call: TRBD2
clone_size: few
v_call: TRBV5-1
cdr3_length: 17
cdr3_aa: CASSLPSGGPNTGELFF
cdr3_nt: TGCGCCAGCAGCCTACCTAGCGGGGGGCCGAACACCGGGGAGCTGTTTTTT

j_call: TRBJ2-7
d_call: .
clone_size: .
v_call: TRBV6-6
cdr3_length: 14
cdr3_aa: CASKPGRTLYEQYF
cdr3_nt: TGTGCCAGCAAGCCTGGACGGACGTTATACGAGCAGTACTTC

j_call: TRBJ2-7
d_call: TRBD2
clone_size: .
v_call: TRBV9
cdr3_length: 16
cdr3_aa: CASSASTSGGHYEQYF
cdr3_nt: TGTGCCAGCAGCGCTTCGACTAGCGGGGGACACTACGAGCAGTACTTC

j_call: TRBJ2-5
d_call: TRBD2
clone_size: .
v_call: TRBV7-2
cdr3_length: 16
cdr3_aa: CASALASAGEWETQYF
cdr3_nt: TGTGCCAGCGCCCTAGCCTCAGCGGGGGAATGGGAGACCCAGTACTTC

j_call: TRBJ1-2
d_call: .
clone_size: few
v_call: TRBV20-1
cdr3_length: 12
cdr3_aa: CSARDAEPTYTF
cdr3_nt: TGCAGTGCTAGAGATGCGGAGCCGACCTACACCTTC

j_call: TRBJ1-2
d_call: .
clone_size: .
v_call: TRBV6-6
cdr3_length: 16
cdr3_aa: CASSYRPRGEDYGYTF
cdr3_nt: TGTGCCAGCAGTTACCGCCCGAGAGGGGAGGACTATGGCTACACCTTC